Presented here are 2 T cell receptor beta chains from one specimen sequenced in a study of monozygotic twins with inflammatory bowel disease. From the 5' RACE reads, TCRdb lists one entry per CDR3 protein and no DNA. The repertoire shows 150,000 or so distinct CDR3 sequences; the top ten hold around 1.2%. Sequenced sample: blood. The receptor set was obtained from a human donor with ulcerative colitis or Crohn's disease, or a healthy co-twin of an affected twin (not recorded which).

The J gene is TRBJ2-7, the V gene TRBV4-1; TCRdb selects TRBD2, and the lack of DNA leaves this call unchecked. The CDR3 has 17 residues. Germline V CDR1 and CDR2: MGHRA, YSYEKL. The CDR3 loop reads CASSQDSTSGRRYEQYF.

The gene calls are TRBV5-1 and TRBJ2-6; TCRdb calls TRBD1, which cannot be checked without DNA. Germline V lookup: CDR1 SGHRS, CDR2 YFSETQ. The CDR3 runs 16 residues. The CDR3 loop reads CASQSVQGTGANVLTF. Based on the CDR3 plus reference TRBV5-1 and TRBJ2-6, the full variable domain is KAGVTQTPRYLIKTRGQQVTLSCSPISGHRSVSWYQQTPGQGLQFLFEYFSETQRNKGNFPGRFSGRQFSNSRSEMNVSTLELGDSALYLCASQSVQGTGANVLTFGAGSRLTVL.